This TCR beta chain was recovered during a study of control samples from healthy donors and cancer patients. This table comes from immunoSEQ multiplex PCR, and its TCRdb copy is limited to in-frame clones, with some not included. In the table there are 150,000 or so clones, around 88% of which are singletons. The CDR3 is 17 residues long. V was trimmed by 4 bases and J by 4 bases, leaving 21 bases between them. The germline gives CDR1 SGHVS, CDR2 FQNEAQ. The V call is TRBV7-8, the J call TRBJ2-3; D not resolved. Sequenced input: blood. This TCR derives from a man between 18 and 35 years old in good health. The CDR3 bases are TGTGCCAGCAGCTATGGGTTTAAATCCTTGGCTCCAGATACGCAGTATTTT. Translated, it gives CASSYGFKSLAPDTQYF. Based on the CDR3 plus reference TRBV7-8 and TRBJ2-3, the full variable domain is GAGVSQSPRYKVAKRGQDVALRCDPISGHVSLFWYQQALGQGPEFLTYFQNEAQLDKSGLPSDRFFAERPEGSVSTLKIQRTQQEDSAVYLCASSYGFKSLAPDTQYFGPGTRLTVL.